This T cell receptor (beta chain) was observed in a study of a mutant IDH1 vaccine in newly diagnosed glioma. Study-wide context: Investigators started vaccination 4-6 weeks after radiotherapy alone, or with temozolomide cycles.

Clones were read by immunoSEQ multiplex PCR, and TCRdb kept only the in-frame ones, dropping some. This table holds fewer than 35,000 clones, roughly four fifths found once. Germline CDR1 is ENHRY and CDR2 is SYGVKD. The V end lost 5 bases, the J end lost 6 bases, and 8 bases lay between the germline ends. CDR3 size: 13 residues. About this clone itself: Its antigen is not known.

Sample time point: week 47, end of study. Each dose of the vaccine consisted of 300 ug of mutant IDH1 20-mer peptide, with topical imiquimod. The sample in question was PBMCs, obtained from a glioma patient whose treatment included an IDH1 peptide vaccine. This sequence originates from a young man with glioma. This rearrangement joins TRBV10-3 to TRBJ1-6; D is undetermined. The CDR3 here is CAISREGNSPLHF. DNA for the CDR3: TGTGCCATCAGTAGGGAAGGTAATTCACCCCTCCACTTT.